This T cell receptor beta chain was recovered during a study of technical replicates of blood from a few donors. V was trimmed by 4 bases and J by 5 bases, leaving 17 bases between them. The CDR3 runs 14 residues. The V gene's germline CDR1 is SQVTM and CDR2 ANQGSEA. The assay was immunoSEQ multiplex PCR, and TCRdb's table has in-frame clones only and misses some. The sample includes approximately 94,000 clones, almost 97% of them seen just once. The gene calls are TRBV29-1 and TRBJ1-2; TRBD1 might be the D (5 bases). This receptor was obtained from a human donor in good health. What was sequenced was T cells isolated from PBMCs. This CDR3 reads CSVALGGEGYGYTF. The CDR3 region has the DNA TGCAGCGTTGCATTGGGAGGGGAGGGGTATGGCTACACCTTC.